Sequencing of this T cell receptor beta chain was carried out in a study of OX40 agonist ivuxolimab in advanced cancers. To note about this clone: Its antigen is not identified.

Study-wide points: Compared with CD4+, CD8+ T cells on average had more expanded clones.

This CDR3 comprises 15 residues. Germline V gene sequence: CDR1 MNHEY, CDR2 SMNVEV (reference sequence). J was trimmed by 3 bases and V by 6 bases; bases with no gene match: 8. Sequencing was performed with immunoSEQ multiplex PCR; in TCRdb, only in-frame clones are kept and a portion is missing. The table has 100,000 to 140,000 clones, 85% to 95% seen once. The rearrangement links TRBV27 to TRBJ2-3; 8 positions match TRBD2. The origin of this receptor is an adult with an advanced solid tumor such as melanoma, head and neck, liver or kidney cancer. The sequencing here drew on CD4+ or CD8+ T cells sorted from blood, taken in a trial of the OX40 agonist ivuxolimab. CDR3 loop: CASRDEREWTDTQYF. The CDR3 DNA reads TGTGCCAGCAGGGATGAGCGGGAGTGGACAGATACGCAGTATTTT.